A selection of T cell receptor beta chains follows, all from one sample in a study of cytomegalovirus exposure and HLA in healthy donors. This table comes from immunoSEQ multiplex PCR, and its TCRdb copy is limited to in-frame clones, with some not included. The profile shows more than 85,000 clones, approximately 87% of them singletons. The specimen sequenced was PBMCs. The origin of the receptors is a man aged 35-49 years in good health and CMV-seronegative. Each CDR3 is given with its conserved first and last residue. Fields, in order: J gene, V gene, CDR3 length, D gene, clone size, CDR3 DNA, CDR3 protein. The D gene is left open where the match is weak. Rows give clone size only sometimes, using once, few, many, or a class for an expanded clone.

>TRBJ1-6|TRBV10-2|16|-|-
TGCGCCAGCAGTGAGTCCCACGGGGGGATTAATTCACCCCTCCACTTT
CASSESHGGINSPLHF
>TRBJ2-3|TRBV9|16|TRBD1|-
TGTGCCAGCAGCGTAATTCCCGGGACAGGCACAGATACGCAGTATTTT
CASSVIPGTGTDTQYF
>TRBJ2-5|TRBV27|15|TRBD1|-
TGTGCCAGCAGTTGGAACAGGGGTAGCCAAGAGACCCAGTACTTC
CASSWNRGSQETQYF
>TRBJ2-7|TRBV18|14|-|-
TGTGCCAGCTCACCACGCGGGACCGACTACGAGCAGTACTTC
CASSPRGTDYEQYF
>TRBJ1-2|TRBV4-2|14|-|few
TGTGCCAGCAGCTTGGTCGGAGGATTTTATGGCTACACCTTC
CASSLVGGFYGYTF
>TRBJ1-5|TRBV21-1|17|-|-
TGTGCCAGCAGCAAATCGGGACAGGGGGCTTGCAATCAGCCCCAGCATTTT
CASSKSGQGACNQPQHF
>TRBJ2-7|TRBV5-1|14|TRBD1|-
TGCGCCAGCAGCAGGGGACAGGGTTCCTACGAGCAGTACTTC
CASSRGQGSYEQYF
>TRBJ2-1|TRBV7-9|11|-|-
TGTGCCAGCAGCTCCCAGAATGAGCAGTTCTTC
CASSSQNEQFF
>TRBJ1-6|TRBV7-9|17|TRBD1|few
TGTGCCAGCAGCTCCCGACAGGGGGCTACCTATAATTCACCCCTCCACTTT
CASSSRQGATYNSPLHF
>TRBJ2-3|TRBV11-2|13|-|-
TGTGCCAGCAGCTCTGAACGGGAAGGATTCGAGTATTTT
CASSSEREGFEYF
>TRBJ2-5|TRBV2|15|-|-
TGTGCCAGCAGTGAAATAGGTGGGGGGGCCGAGACCCAGTACTTC
CASSEIGGGAETQYF
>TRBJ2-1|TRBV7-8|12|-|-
TGTGCCAGCAGCTTAAGAGGGAATGAGCAGTTCTTC
CASSLRGNEQFF
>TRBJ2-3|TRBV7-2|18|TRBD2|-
TGTGCCAGCAGCCCTGAGAGACTAGCCCGTTCCCTCACAGATACGCAGTATTTT
CASSPERLARSLTDTQYF
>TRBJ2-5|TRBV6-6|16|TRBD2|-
TGTGCCAGCAGTTTTCGTTGGGGGGGGGTTCAAGAGACCCAGTACTTC
CASSFRWGGVQETQYF
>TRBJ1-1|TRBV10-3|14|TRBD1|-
TGTGCCATCAGTGACCCGCAAAGGGGGCCGGGTGCTTTCTTT
CAISDPQRGPGAFF
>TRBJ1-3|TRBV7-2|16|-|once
TGTGCCAGCAGCTTAGTTAGGGAGAGCTCTGGAAACACCATATATTTT
CASSLVRESSGNTIYF
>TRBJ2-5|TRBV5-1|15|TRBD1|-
TGCGCCAGCAGCTTGTCACAGGGGGGACAAGAGACCCAGTACTTC
CASSLSQGGQETQYF
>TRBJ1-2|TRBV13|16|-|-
TGTGCCAGCAGCACGGCCCGGGACATCGGGATATATGGCTACACCTTC
CASSTARDIGIYGYTF
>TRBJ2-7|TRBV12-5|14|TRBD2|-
TGTGCTAGTGGCCCGAGGCTAGCGGTGGGCGAGCAGTACTTC
CASGPRLAVGEQYF